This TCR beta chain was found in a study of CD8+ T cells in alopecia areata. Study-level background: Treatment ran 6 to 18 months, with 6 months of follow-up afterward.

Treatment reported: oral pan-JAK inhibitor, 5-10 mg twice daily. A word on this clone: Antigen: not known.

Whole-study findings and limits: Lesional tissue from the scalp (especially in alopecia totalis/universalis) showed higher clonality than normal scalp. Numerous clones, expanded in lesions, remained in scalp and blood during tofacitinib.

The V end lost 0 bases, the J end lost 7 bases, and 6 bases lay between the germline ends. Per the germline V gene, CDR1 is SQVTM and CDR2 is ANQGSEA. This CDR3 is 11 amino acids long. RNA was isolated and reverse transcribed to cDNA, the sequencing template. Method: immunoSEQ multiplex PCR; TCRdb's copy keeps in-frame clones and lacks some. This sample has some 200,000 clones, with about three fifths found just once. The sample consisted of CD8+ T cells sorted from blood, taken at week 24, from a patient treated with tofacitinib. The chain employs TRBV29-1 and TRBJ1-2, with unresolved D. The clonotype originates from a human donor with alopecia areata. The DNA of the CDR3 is TGCAGCGTTGAAGAGGGAGGTGGCTACACCTTC. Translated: CSVEEGGGYTF.